Listed below are T cell receptor beta chains from one sample, sequenced in a study of T cell repertoires in cytomegalovirus infection. These receptors have no known antigen. Via MiXCR, TCRdb re-called the reads, giving one row per CDR3 protein. The sample includes approximately 1,000,000 distinct CDR3 sequences, about a third of them seen just once. The sequenced sample was cultured CD8+ T cells from PBMCs, obtained from culture after CMV antigen stimulation. These receptors were collected from a human donor in good health (CMV status not recorded). Some clones in this sample may be carry-over from other donors' samples. Each CDR3 is given without its conserved first and last residue. D genes are given only for firm matches.

-,TRBV7-8,ASSALGRGFEKLF
-,TRBV19,ATTNLGYNEQF
-,TRBV7-2,ASSSQRVFSTDTQY
-,TRBV6-1,ASSEPYGGTGELF
TRBD1,TRBV7-9,ASSGRDRVNTGELF
-,TRBV2,ASSEKGEVNQPQH
-,TRBV7-8,ASSLDRFYQPQH
-,TRBV11-2,ASSGTAGYEQY
-,TRBV7-3,ASSLVAGWVTDTQY
-,TRBV7-6,ASSLSGDKGNEQF
TRBD1,TRBV6-1,ASRLQGAEAF
-,TRBV19,ASSTDDGNTEAF
TRBD1,TRBV19,ASSGDRIYEQY
-,TRBV6-1,ASSGIEAF
-,TRBV6-6,ASSQWWPEAF
TRBD1,TRBV20-1,SARDRTGGAENYGYT